Listed here is a single T cell receptor (beta chain). Per the original data handling: Amplification with reference gene primers provided the estimates of nucleated cell counts. Generated by immunoSEQ multiplex PCR, the TCRdb table keeps only in-frame clones and is missing some. V, J and clone size are those of that table, while D and trimming were read from the DNA. This repertoire shows about 54,000 clones, under 85% found once; its top ten account for about 2%. This specimen belongs to a study of blood T cell repertoires in COVID-19. For the study at large: The cDNA or gDNA used as material had been derived from T cells, B-cell-depleted T cells, or PBMCs.

Germline CDR1 reads SGHRS; CDR2 reads YFSETQ. The CDR3 runs 13 residues. The V gene lost 5 bases and the J gene lost 1 base, with 10 bases spanning the gap. The material sequenced was peripheral blood. This clonotype was sampled from a woman aged 55-75 years with acute or convalescent COVID-19. The rearrangement joins TRBV5-1 to TRBJ2-7; TRBD2 might be the D (5 bases). The CDR3: CASSPGWSYEQYF. The CDR3 region has the DNA TGCGCCAGCAGTCCGGGGTGGTCCTACGAGCAGTACTTC.